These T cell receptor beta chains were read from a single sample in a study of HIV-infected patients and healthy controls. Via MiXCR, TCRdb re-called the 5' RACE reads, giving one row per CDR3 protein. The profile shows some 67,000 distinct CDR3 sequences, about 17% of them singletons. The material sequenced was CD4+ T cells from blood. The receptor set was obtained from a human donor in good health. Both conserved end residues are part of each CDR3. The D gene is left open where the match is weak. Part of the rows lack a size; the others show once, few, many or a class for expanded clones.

CDR3 DNA: TGTGCCAGCAGCGTGGCAGTGAACACTGAAGCTTTCTTT
CDR3 protein: CASSVAVNTEAFF
clone size: few
J gene: TRBJ1-1
D gene: -
V gene: TRBV9

CDR3 DNA: TGTGCCAGCAGCCGACTTGACACTGAAGCTTTCTTT
CDR3 protein: CASSRLDTEAFF
clone size: -
J gene: TRBJ1-1
D gene: -
V gene: TRBV2

CDR3 DNA: TGTGCCAGCAGCGGGCGGGCGGAGATCAATGAGCAGTTCTTC
CDR3 protein: CASSGRAEINEQFF
clone size: -
J gene: TRBJ2-1
D gene: -
V gene: TRBV9

CDR3 DNA: TGTGCCAGCAGCCCCAGACCAACGTTATCCTACAATGAGCAGTTCTTC
CDR3 protein: CASSPRPTLSYNEQFF
clone size: many
J gene: TRBJ2-1
D gene: -
V gene: TRBV7-9

CDR3 DNA: TGTGCCAGTAAGATACTCGAGAACACTGAAGCTTTCTTT
CDR3 protein: CASKILENTEAFF
clone size: -
J gene: TRBJ1-1
D gene: -
V gene: TRBV19

CDR3 DNA: TGTGCCAGCAGTTCCACGACTAGCGGGAGTAAGTACAATGAGCAGTTCTTC
CDR3 protein: CASSSTTSGSKYNEQFF
clone size: many
J gene: TRBJ2-1
D gene: TRBD2
V gene: TRBV6-2/TRBV6-3

CDR3 DNA: TGTGCCAGCAGCTCGAAGGGACAGGGGGTCGGTAGGGAGACCCAGTACTTC
CDR3 protein: CASSSKGQGVGRETQYF
clone size: many
J gene: TRBJ2-5
D gene: TRBD1
V gene: TRBV7-2

CDR3 DNA: TGTGCCAGCAGTTTCACGGACGGGAACACTGAAGCTTTCTTT
CDR3 protein: CASSFTDGNTEAFF
clone size: many
J gene: TRBJ1-1
D gene: -
V gene: TRBV6-6

CDR3 DNA: TGTGCCAGCAGCAAAAAAAGGTCAGAGTTTGGCTATGGCTACACCTTC
CDR3 protein: CASSKKRSEFGYGYTF
clone size: many
J gene: TRBJ1-2
D gene: -
V gene: TRBV21-1

CDR3 DNA: TGCAGCACCCGCGGGGGCGGGAGCTCAGCTAGCACAGATACGCAGTATTTT
CDR3 protein: CSTRGGGSSASTDTQYF
clone size: medium-sized
J gene: TRBJ2-3
D gene: -
V gene: TRBV29-1

CDR3 DNA: TGTGCCAGCAGCCGTGACAGGGAACTCATCTACGAGCAGTACTTC
CDR3 protein: CASSRDRELIYEQYF
clone size: -
J gene: TRBJ2-7
D gene: TRBD1
V gene: TRBV12-3/TRBV12-4

CDR3 DNA: TGTGCCAGCAGTTCGGGACTTAGCTCTGGAAACACCATATATTTT
CDR3 protein: CASSSGLSSGNTIYF
clone size: -
J gene: TRBJ1-3
D gene: -
V gene: TRBV6-1

CDR3 DNA: TGTGCCAGTAGTATCAGGCTCTCCTCTAGCACAGATACGCAGTATTTT
CDR3 protein: CASSIRLSSSTDTQYF
clone size: few
J gene: TRBJ2-3
D gene: -
V gene: TRBV19

CDR3 DNA: TGCGCCAGCAGCCAAGATCTGGGGCCGAATCAGCCCCAGCATTTT
CDR3 protein: CASSQDLGPNQPQHF
clone size: -
J gene: TRBJ1-5
D gene: -
V gene: TRBV4-3

CDR3 DNA: TGTGCCAGCAGGCTGAGTCGGAACACCGGGGAGCTGTTTTTT
CDR3 protein: CASRLSRNTGELFF
clone size: few
J gene: TRBJ2-2
D gene: -
V gene: TRBV6-5

CDR3 DNA: TGTGCCAGCAGGAGACAGGGGGCGCGGGCTAACTATGGCTACACCTTC
CDR3 protein: CASRRQGARANYGYTF
clone size: few
J gene: TRBJ1-2
D gene: TRBD1
V gene: TRBV3-1

CDR3 DNA: TGTGCCAGCAGCTTTGATAGCAGGGGCTCTGGGGCCAACGTCCTGACTTTC
CDR3 protein: CASSFDSRGSGANVLTF
clone size: -
J gene: TRBJ2-6
D gene: -
V gene: TRBV7-2

CDR3 DNA: TGCAGCGTCGCCGGGGGAATAGCGGGGACCACAGATACGCAGTATTTT
CDR3 protein: CSVAGGIAGTTDTQYF
clone size: few
J gene: TRBJ2-3
D gene: TRBD2
V gene: TRBV29-1

CDR3 DNA: TGTGCCAGCAGTTCCGTCCCAGGGGATAATAGCAATCAGCCCCAGCATTTT
CDR3 protein: CASSSVPGDNSNQPQHF
clone size: -
J gene: TRBJ1-5
D gene: -
V gene: TRBV6-2/TRBV6-3

CDR3 DNA: TGTGCCAGCAGCCAAGATCGGCGCGGGAGACCCCAGTTCTTC
CDR3 protein: CASSQDRRGRPQFF
clone size: -
J gene: TRBJ2-1
D gene: TRBD2
V gene: TRBV14